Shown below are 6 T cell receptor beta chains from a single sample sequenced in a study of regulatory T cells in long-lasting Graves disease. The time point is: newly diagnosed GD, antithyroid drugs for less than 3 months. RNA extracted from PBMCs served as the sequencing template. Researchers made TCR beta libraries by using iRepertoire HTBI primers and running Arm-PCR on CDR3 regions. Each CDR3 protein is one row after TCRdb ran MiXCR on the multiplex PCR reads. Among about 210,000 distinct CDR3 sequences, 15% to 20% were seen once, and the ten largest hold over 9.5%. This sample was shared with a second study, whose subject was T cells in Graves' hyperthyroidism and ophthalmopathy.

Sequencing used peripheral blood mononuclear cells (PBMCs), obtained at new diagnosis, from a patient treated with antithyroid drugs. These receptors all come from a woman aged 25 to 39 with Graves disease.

CDR3 protein: CSAKSGRGIYGYTF. The CDR3 DNA follows: TGCAGTGCTAAGTCGGGGCGGGGGATCTATGGCTACACCTTC. The V gene is TRBV20-1, the J gene TRBJ1-2; maybe TRBD1 (5 bases). V lost 4 bases and J lost 4, with 16 bases in between. Germline loops: CDR1 DFQATT, CDR2 SNEGSKA (reference sequence). The CDR3 is 14 amino acids.

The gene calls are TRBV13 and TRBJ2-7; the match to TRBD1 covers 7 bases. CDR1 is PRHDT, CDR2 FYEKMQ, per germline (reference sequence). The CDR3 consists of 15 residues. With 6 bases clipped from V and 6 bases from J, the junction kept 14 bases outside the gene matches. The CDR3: CASRLTGQAEVEQYF. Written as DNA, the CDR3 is TGTGCCAGCAGGCTTACTGGACAGGCCGAGGTCGAGCAGTACTTC.

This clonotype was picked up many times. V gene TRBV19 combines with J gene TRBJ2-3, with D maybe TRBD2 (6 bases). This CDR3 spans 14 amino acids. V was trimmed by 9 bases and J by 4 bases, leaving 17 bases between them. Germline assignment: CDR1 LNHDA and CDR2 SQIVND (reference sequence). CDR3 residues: CASRLRGSADTQYF. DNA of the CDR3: TGTGCCAGCCGCCTGCGGGGTTCAGCAGATACGCAGTATTTT.

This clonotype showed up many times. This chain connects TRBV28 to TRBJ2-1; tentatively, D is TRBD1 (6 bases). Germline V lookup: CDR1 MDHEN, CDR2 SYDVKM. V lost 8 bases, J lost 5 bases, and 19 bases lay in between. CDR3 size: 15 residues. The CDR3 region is CASRPPGAIHNEQFF. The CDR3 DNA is TGTGCCAGCCGACCCCCAGGGGCGATTCACAATGAGCAGTTCTTC.

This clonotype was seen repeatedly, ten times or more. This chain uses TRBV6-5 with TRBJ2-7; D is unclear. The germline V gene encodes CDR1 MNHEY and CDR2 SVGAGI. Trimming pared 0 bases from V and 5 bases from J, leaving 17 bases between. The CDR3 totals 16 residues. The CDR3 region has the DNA TGTGCCAGCAGTTACTCGACGAGGCGTGGTGGGAACGAGCAGTACTTC. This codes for CASSYSTRRGGNEQYF.

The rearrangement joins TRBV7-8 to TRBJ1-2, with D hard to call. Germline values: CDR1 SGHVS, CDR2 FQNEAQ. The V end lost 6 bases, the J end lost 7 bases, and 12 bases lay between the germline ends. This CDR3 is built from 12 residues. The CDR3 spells CASSSPGGGYTF. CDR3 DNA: TGTGCCAGCAGTTCCCCGGGAGGTGGCTACACCTTC.